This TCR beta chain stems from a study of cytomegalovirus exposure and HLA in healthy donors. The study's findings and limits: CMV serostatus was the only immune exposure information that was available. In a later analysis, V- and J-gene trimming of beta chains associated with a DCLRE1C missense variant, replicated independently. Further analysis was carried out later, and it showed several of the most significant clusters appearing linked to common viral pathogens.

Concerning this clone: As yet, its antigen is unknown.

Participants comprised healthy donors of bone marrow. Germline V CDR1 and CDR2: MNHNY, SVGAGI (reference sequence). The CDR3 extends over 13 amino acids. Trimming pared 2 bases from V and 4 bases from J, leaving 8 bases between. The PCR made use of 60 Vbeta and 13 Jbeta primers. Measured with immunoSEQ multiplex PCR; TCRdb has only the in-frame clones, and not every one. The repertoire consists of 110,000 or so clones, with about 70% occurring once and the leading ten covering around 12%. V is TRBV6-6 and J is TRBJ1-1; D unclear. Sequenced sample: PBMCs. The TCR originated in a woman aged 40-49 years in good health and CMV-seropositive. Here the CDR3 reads CASSYGEATEAFF. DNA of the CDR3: TGTGCCAGCAGTTACGGGGAGGCCACTGAAGCTTTCTTT.